These 10 T cell receptor beta chains originate from one sample sequenced in a study of PD-1 blockade in classical Hodgkin lymphoma. Assay used: immunoSEQ multiplex PCR; TCRdb lists only in-frame clones, some missing. The sample shows about 14,000 clones, 85% to 90% of them seen only once. After autologous stem cell transplantation all patients relapsed, and prior brentuximab vedotin exposure differed between cohorts. Here the sequenced sample was peripheral blood mononuclear cells (PBMCs), taken at baseline. All receptors come from a human donor with classical Hodgkin lymphoma.

The chain has TRBV9 and TRBJ1-2; 7 nucleotides match TRBD1. The germline V gene encodes CDR1 SGDLS and CDR2 YYNGEE. CDR3 length: 14 amino acids. V shed 3 bases and J 2 bases; nucleotides not matched to a gene: 4. The CDR3 DNA reads as TGTGCCAGCAGCGCGGGACAGTCCAACTATGGCTACACCTTC. It translates to CASSAGQSNYGYTF. The full variable domain, in which reference TRBV9 and TRBJ1-2 provide the parts outside the CDR3, is DSGVTQTPKHLITATGQRVTLRCSPRSGDLSVYWYQQSLDQGLQFLIQYYNGEERAKGNILERFSAQQFPDLHSELNLSSLELGDSALYFCASSAGQSNYGYTFGSGTRLTVV.

There are a few counts of this clone. This chain connects TRBV6-4 to TRBJ2-5; D is possibly TRBD1 or TRBD2 (5 bases each). Germline lookup yields CDR1 MRHNA and CDR2 SNTAGT. The CDR3 consists of 15 residues. The ends were cut back, 3 bases at V and 2 bases at J, with 13 bases in the middle. CDR3 bases: TGTGCCAGCAGTGAGGGACGGGGAGATCAAGAGACCCAGTACTTC. Amino acid sequence: CASSEGRGDQETQYF.

In DNA form, the CDR3 reads TGTGCCAGCAGTGGTCTAGCGGGGAACACAGATACGCAGTATTTT. Its protein is CASSGLAGNTDTQYF. The chain combines TRBV2 with TRBJ2-3; 9 bases are a match to TRBD2. Germline V gene lookup returns CDR1 SNHLY and CDR2 FYNNEI. The V and J ends lost 4 bases and 2 bases, in that order; junction bases with no gene match: 4. The CDR3 loop spans 15 amino acids.

The J gene is TRBJ1-5, the V gene TRBV28; D not certain. Germline assignment: CDR1 MDHEN and CDR2 SYDVKM. The germline V and J ends were trimmed by 4 bases and 4 bases, with 26 bases remaining between them. The CDR3 length is 19 residues. Here the CDR3 DNA reads TGTGCCAGCAGTTCCTTACCTCTAGGGCCGGAAACAGCAAATCAGCCCCAGCATTTT. Translation: CASSSLPLGPETANQPQHF.

V gene TRBV19 combines with J gene TRBJ1-2; 8 bases line up with TRBD1. Per the germline V gene, CDR1 is LNHDA and CDR2 is SQIVND (reference sequence). The CDR3 has 15 amino acids. V gave up 7 bases and J gave up 8 bases; unmatched junction bases: 15. CDR3 in amino acids: CASNPGGQGTSGYTF. Here the CDR3 DNA reads TGTGCCAGTAACCCGGGAGGACAGGGTACGAGCGGCTACACCTTC.

CDR3 in DNA: TGTGCCAGCAGCTTAAGGGCGGGTGACTATGGCTACACCTTC. Protein: CASSLRAGDYGYTF. This sequence joins TRBV11-2 and TRBJ1-2; D unresolved. This CDR3 contains 14 residues. Per the germline V gene, CDR1 is SGHAT and CDR2 is FQNNGV. V shed 2 bases and J shed 3 bases, with 10 bases lying between them.

The genes are TRBV19 and TRBJ1-2; perhaps TRBD1 as D (6 bases). CDR3 length equals 15 residues. V gave up 8 bases and J gave up 2 bases, with 18 bases separating them. Germline assignment: CDR1 LNHDA and CDR2 SQIVND (reference sequence). DNA of the CDR3: TGTGCCAGTGGGATGAAACAGGGCATCAACTATGGCTACACCTTC. This encodes CASGMKQGINYGYTF. Full variable domain (rest looked up from reference TRBV19 and TRBJ1-2): DGGITQSPKYLFRKEGQNVTLSCEQNLNHDAMYWYRQDPGQGLRLIYYSQIVNDFQKGDIAEGYSVSREKKESFPLTVTSAQKNPTAFYLCASGMKQGINYGYTFGSGTRLTVV.

V is TRBV2 and J is TRBJ1-5; 11 nucleotides align to TRBD1. The J segment lost 2 bases and the V segment lost 6 bases, leaving 9 bases of the junction unmatched. In germline, CDR1 is SNHLY, CDR2 FYNNEI. There are 17 residues in the CDR3. In nucleotides, the CDR3 is TGTGCCAGCAGCCAGGACAGGGGGCCTTATGGCAATCAGCCCCAGCATTTT. As protein: CASSQDRGPYGNQPQHF.

The rearrangement links TRBV19 to TRBJ1-2, with 8 bases fitting TRBD1. The CDR3 totals 14 residues. Germline lookup yields CDR1 LNHDA and CDR2 SQIVND (reference sequence). Trimming at V came to 6 bases and at J to 1 base, leaving 4 bases not matched to a gene. The CDR3 nucleotides read TGTGCCAGTAGAATAACAGGGGGTAACTATGGCTACACCTTC. Translating gives CASRITGGNYGYTF.

J is TRBJ2-7 and V is TRBV19; tentatively, D is TRBD1 (5 bases). Germline CDR1 reads LNHDA; CDR2 reads SQIVND (reference sequence). V lost 3 bases and J lost 2, with 8 bases in between. The CDR3 is 13 amino acids. DNA of the CDR3: TGTGCCAGTAGTATTGGGGCCACCTACGAGCAGTACTTC. It translates to CASSIGATYEQYF.